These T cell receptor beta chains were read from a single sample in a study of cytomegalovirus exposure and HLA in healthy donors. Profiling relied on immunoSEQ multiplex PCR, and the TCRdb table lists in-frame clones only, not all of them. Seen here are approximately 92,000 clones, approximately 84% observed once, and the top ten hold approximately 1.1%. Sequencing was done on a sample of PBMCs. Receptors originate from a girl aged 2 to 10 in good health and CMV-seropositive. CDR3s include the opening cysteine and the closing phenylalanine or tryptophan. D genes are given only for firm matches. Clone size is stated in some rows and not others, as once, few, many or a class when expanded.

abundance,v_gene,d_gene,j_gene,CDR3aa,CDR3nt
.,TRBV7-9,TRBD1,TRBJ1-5,CASSLGIGGGTVNQPQHF,TGTGCCAGCAGCTTGGGAATCGGTGGTGGGACAGTGAATCAGCCCCAGCATTTT
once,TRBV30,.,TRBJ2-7,CAWSFGDEQYF,TGTGCCTGGAGTTTCGGGGACGAGCAGTACTTC
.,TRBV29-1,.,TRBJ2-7,CSVMQGDSYEQYF,TGCAGCGTCATGCAAGGGGACTCATACGAGCAGTACTTC
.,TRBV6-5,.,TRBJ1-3,CASRPTGHDTIYF,TGTGCCAGCAGACCTACAGGGCATGACACCATATATTTT
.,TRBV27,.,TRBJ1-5,CASSSLQHSNQPQHF,TGTGCCAGCAGTTCGCTACAGCATAGCAATCAGCCCCAGCATTTT
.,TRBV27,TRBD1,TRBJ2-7,CATSRGTVYSYEQYF,TGTGCCACCTCAAGGGGGACAGTCTACTCCTACGAGCAGTACTTC
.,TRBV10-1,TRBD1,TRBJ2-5,CASSEPPETGQETQYF,TGCGCCAGCAGTGAGCCTCCAGAGACAGGGCAAGAGACCCAGTACTTC
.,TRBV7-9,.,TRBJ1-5,CASSLSQGPQPQHF,TGTGCCAGCAGCTTATCGCAGGGCCCTCAGCCCCAGCATTTT
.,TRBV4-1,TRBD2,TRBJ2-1,CASSQDWETSGRGEKFF,TGCGCCAGCAGCCAAGATTGGGAGACTAGCGGGAGGGGGGAAAAGTTCTTC
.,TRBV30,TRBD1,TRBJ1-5,CAWSFGQGAWPQHF,TGTGCCTGGAGCTTTGGACAGGGGGCATGGCCCCAGCATTTT
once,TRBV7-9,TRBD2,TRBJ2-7,CASSHTSGSWYEQYF,TGTGCCAGCAGCCATACTAGCGGGAGCTGGTACGAGCAGTACTTC
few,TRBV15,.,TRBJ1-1,CATRGRKGANTEAFF,TGTGCCACCAGAGGGAGGAAGGGAGCGAACACTGAAGCTTTCTTT
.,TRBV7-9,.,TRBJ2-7,CASSLEDRGYEQYF,TGTGCCAGCAGCTTAGAGGACCGCGGGTACGAGCAGTACTTC
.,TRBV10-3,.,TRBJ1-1,CATTPILNTEAFF,TGTGCCACCACTCCAATTTTAAACACTGAAGCTTTCTTT
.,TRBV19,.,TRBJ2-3,CASSIRRVTDTQYF,TGTGCCAGTAGTATCCGACGGGTCACAGATACGCAGTATTTT
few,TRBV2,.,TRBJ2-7,CASSEGAGPPYEQYF,TGTGCCAGCAGTGAAGGAGCAGGCCCTCCCTACGAGCAGTACTTC
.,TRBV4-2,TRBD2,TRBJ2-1,CASSRNLAGLGNEQFF,TGTGCCAGCAGCCGGAATCTAGCGGGATTGGGCAATGAGCAGTTCTTC
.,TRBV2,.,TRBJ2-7,CASGRGAYEQYF,TGTGCCTCAGGGCGGGGAGCCTACGAGCAGTACTTC
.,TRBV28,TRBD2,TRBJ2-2,CASSLVRGSGELFF,TGTGCCAGCAGTTTAGTCCGCGGGAGTGGGGAGCTGTTTTTT
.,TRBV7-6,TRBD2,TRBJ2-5,CASSLSGGVVKETQYF,TGTGCCAGCAGCTTAAGCGGGGGTGTCGTTAAAGAGACCCAGTACTTC
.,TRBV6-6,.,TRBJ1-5,CASSYVWSSGNQPQHF,TGTGCCAGCAGTTACGTGTGGAGTTCAGGCAATCAGCCCCAGCATTTT
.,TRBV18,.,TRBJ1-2,CASSPPHRVKGGYTF,TGTGCCAGCTCACCACCACACAGGGTAAAAGGGGGCTACACCTTC
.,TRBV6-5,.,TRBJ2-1,CASRPADSKQFF,TGTGCCAGCCGTCCCGCGGACAGTAAGCAGTTCTTC
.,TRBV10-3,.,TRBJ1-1,CALGASPDTEAFF,TGTGCCTTAGGGGCTTCTCCGGACACTGAAGCTTTCTTT
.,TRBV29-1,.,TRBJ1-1,CSVEGWGGFTEAFF,TGCAGCGTTGAAGGGTGGGGAGGGTTCACTGAAGCTTTCTTT